This T cell receptor beta chain was retrieved from a study of blood T cell repertoires in COVID-19. Study information: The United States, Italy and Spain supplied acute and convalescent COVID-19 samples. In each case, the material was cDNA or gDNA derived from T cells, B-cell-depleted T cells, or PBMCs.

This table comes from immunoSEQ multiplex PCR, and its TCRdb copy is limited to in-frame clones, with some not included. This sample has a few hundred thousand clones; 88% occur once, and the top ten carry about 4%. The CDR3 spans 15 residues. CDR1 is LNHDA and CDR2 is SQIVND in the germline V gene (reference sequence). V dropped 0 bases and J dropped 5; count of bases not matched to a gene: 5. The chain links TRBV19 to TRBJ2-7; 9 bases fit TRBD1. Source material: peripheral blood. The clonotype was recovered from a man in his 60s who had recovered from COVID-19. The CDR3 nucleotides are TGTGCCAGTAGTATAGAGGGGACAGGGAAGGACGAGCAGTACTTC. Translating it yields CASSIEGTGKDEQYF.